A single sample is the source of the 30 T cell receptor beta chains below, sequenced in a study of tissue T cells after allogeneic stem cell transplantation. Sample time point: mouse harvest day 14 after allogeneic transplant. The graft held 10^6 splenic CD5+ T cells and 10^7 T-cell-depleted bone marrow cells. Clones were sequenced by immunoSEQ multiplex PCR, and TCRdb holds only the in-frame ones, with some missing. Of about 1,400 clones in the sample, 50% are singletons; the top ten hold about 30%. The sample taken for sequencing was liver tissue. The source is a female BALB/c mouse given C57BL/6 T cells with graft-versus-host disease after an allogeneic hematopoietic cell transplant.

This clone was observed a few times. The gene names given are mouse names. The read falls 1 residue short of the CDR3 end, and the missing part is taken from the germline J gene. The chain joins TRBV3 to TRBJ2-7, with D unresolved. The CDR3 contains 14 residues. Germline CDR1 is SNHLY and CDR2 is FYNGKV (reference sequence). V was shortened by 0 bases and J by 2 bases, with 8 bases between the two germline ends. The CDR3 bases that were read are TGTGCCAGCAGCTTAGCGGGCAAAACCTATGAACAGTAC. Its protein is CASSLAGKTYEQY. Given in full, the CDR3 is CASSLAGKTYEQYF.

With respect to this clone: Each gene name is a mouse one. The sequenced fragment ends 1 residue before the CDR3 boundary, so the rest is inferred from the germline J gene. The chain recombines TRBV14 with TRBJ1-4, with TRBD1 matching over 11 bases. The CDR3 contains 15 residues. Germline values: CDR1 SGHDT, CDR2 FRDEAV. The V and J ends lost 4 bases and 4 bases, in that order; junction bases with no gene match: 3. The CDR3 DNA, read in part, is TGTGCCAGCAGTCCCGGGACAGGGGGCAACGAAAGATTATTT. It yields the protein CASSPGTGGNERLF. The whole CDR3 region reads CASSPGTGGNERLFF. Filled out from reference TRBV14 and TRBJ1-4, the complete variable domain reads EAGVTQSPRYAVLQEGQAVSFWCDPISGHDTLYWYQQPRDQGPQLLVYFRDEAVIDNSQLPSDRFSAVRPKGTNSTLKIQSAKQGDTATYLCASSPGTGGNERLFFGHGTKLSVL.

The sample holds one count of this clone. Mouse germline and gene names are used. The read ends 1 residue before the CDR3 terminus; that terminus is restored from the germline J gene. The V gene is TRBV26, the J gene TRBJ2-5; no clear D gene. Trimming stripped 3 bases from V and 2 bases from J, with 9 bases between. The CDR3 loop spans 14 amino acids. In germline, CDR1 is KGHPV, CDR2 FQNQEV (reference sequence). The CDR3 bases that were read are TGTGCCAGCAGTCTCGGGGTTGCCCAAGACACCCAGTAC. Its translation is CASSLGVAQDTQY. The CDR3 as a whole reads CASSLGVAQDTQYF.

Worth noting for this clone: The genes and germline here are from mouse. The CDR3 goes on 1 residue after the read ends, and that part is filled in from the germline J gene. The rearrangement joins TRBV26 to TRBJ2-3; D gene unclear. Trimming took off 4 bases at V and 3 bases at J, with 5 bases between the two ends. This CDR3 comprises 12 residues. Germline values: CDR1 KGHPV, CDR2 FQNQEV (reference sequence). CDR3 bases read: TGTGCCAGCAGTCGAGCAGCAGAAACGCTGTAT. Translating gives CASSRAAETLY. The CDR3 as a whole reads CASSRAAETLYF.

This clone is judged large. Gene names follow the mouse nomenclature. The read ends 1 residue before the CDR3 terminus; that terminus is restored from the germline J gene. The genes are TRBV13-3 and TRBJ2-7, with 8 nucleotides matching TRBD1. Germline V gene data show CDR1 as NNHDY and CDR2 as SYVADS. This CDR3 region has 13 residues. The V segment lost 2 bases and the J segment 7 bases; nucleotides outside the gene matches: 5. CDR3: CASSDRGRREQYF. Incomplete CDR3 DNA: TGTGCCAGCAGTGACAGGGGGCGCCGGGAACAGTAC.

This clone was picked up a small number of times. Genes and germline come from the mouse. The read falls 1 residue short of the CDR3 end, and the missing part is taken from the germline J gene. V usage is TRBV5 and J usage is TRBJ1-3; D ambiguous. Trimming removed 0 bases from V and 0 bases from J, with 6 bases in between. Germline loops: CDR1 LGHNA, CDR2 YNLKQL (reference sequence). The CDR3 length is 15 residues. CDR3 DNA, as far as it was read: TGTGCCAGCAGCCAAGAATCAGTTTCTGGAAATACGCTCTAT. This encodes CASSQESVSGNTLY. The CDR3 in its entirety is CASSQESVSGNTLYF.

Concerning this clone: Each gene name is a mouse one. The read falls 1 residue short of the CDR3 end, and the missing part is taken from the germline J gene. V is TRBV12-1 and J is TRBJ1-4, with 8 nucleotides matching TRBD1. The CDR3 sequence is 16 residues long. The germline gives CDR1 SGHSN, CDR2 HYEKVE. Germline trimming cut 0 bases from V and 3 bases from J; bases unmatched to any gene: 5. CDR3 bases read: TGTGCCAGCTCTCTCTTCAGGGGGCGGGCCAACGAAAGATTATTT. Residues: CASSLFRGRANERLF. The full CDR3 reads CASSLFRGRANERLFF.

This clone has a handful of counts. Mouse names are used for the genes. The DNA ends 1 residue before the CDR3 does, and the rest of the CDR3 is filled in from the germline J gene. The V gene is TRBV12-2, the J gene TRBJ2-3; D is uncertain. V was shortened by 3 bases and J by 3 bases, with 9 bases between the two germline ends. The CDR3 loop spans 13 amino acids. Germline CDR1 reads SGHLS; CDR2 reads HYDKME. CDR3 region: CASSFGSAETLYF. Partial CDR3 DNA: TGTGCCAGCTCTTTCGGGTCAGCAGAAACGCTGTAT.

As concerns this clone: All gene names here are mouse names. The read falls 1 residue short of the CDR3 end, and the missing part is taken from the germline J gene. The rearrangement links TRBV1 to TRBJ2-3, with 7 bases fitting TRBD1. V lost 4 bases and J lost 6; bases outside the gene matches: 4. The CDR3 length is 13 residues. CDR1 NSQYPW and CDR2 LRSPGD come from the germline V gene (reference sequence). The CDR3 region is CTCSGGQIETLYF. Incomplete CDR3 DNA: TGCACCTGCAGTGGGGGACAGATCGAAACGCTGTAT. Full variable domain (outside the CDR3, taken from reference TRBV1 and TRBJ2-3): VTLLEQNPRWRLVPRGQAVNLRCILKNSQYPWMSWYQQDLQKQLQWLFTLRSPGDKEVKSLPGADYLATRVTDTELRLQVANMSQGRTLYCTCSGGQIETLYFGSGTRLTVL.

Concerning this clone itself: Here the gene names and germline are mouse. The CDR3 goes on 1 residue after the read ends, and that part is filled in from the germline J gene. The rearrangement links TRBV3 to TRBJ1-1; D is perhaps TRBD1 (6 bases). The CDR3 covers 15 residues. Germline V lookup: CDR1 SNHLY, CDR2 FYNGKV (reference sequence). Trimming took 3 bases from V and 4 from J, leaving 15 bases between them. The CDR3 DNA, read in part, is TGTGCCAGCAGCTTGAGGGGGGCGCTGGGCACAGAAGTCTTC. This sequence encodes CASSLRGALGTEVF. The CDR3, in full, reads CASSLRGALGTEVFF. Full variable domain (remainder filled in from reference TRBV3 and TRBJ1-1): GPKVLQIPSHQIIDMGQMVTLNCDPVSNHLYFYWYKQILGQQMEFLVNFYNGKVMEKSKLFKDQFSVERPDGSYFTLKIQPTALEDSAVYFCASSLRGALGTEVFFGKGTRLTVV.

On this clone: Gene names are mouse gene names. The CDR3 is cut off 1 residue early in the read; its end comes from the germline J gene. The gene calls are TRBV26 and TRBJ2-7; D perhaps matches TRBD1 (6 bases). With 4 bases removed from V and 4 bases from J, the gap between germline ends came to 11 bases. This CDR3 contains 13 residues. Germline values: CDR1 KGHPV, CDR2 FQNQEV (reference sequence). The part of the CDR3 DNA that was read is TGTGCCAGCAGTCCTGGACAGATATATGAACAGTAC. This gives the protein CASSPGQIYEQY. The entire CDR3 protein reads CASSPGQIYEQYF.

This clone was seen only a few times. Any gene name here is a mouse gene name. Incomplete CDR3 DNA: TGCTCCAGCAGTCAATCGGACTTCTATGAACAGTAC. It translates to CSSSQSDFYEQY. The full CDR3 protein is CSSSQSDFYEQYF. This chain joins TRBV23 and TRBJ2-7; the listed D gene, TRBD2, was not tested against the DNA. Coverage ceases 1 residue before the CDR3 finishes, and the germline J gene fills in the end. Looked up from germline, CDR1 is KGHTA and CDR2 is FQNQQP. The CDR3 has 13 residues.

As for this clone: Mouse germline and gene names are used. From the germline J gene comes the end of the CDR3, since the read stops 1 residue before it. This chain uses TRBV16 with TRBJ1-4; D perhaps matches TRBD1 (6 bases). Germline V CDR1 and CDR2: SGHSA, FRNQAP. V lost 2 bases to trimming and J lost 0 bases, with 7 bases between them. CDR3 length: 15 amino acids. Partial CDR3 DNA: TGTGCAAGCAGCTTACAGGGGATTTCCAACGAAAGATTATTT. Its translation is CASSLQGISNERLF. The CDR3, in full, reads CASSLQGISNERLFF.

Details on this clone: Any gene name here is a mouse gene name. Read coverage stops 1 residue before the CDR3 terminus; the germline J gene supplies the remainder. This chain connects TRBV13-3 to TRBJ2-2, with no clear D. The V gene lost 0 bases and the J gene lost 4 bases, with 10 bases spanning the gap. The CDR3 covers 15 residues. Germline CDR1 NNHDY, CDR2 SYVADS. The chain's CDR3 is CASSDARETTGQLYF. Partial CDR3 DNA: TGTGCCAGCAGTGATGCACGGGAGACCACCGGGCAGCTCTAC.

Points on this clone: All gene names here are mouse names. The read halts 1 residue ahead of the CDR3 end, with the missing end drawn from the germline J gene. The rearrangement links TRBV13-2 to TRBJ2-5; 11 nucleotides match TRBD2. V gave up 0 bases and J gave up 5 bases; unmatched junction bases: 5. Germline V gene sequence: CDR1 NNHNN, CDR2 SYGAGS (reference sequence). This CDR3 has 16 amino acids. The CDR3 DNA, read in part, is TGTGCCAGCGGTGATGCACTGGGGGGGCGCCGAGACACCCAGTAC. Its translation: CASGDALGGRRDTQY. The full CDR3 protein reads CASGDALGGRRDTQYF.

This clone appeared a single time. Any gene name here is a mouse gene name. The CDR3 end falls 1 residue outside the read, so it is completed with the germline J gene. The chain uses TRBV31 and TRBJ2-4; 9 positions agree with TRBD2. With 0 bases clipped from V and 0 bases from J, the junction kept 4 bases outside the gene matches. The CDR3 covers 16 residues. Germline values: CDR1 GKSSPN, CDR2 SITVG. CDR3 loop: CAWSLVGLGSQNTLYF. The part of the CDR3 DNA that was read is TGTGCCTGGAGTCTAGTGGGACTGGGCAGTCAAAACACCTTGTAC. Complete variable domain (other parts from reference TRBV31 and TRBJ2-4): AQTIHQWPVAEIKAVGSPLSLGCTIKGKSSPNLYWYWQATGGTLQQLFYSITVGQVESVVQLNLSASRPKDDQFILSTEKLLLSHSGFYLCAWSLVGLGSQNTLYFGAGTRLSVL.

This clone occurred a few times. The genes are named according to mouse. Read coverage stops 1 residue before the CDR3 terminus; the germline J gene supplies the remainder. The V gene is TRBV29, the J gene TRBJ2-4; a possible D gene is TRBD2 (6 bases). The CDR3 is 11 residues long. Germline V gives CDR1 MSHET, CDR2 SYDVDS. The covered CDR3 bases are TGTGCCAACTGGGTTCAAAACACCTTGTAC. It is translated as CANWVQNTLY. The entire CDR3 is CANWVQNTLYF. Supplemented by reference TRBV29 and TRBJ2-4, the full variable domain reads DMKVTQMPRYLIKRMGENVLLECGQDMSHETMYWYRQDPGLGLQLIYISYDVDSNSEGDIPKGYRVSRKKREHFSLILDSAKTNQTSVYFCANWVQNTLYFGAGTRLSVL.

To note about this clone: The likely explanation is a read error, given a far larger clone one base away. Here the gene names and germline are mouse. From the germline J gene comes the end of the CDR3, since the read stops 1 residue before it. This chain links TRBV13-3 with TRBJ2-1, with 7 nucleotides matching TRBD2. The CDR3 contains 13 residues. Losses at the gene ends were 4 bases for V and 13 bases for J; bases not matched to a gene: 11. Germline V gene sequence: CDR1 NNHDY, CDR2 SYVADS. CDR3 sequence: CASSQGLSYEQFF. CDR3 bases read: TGTGCCAGCAGTCAGGGACTGTCCTATGAACAGTTC.

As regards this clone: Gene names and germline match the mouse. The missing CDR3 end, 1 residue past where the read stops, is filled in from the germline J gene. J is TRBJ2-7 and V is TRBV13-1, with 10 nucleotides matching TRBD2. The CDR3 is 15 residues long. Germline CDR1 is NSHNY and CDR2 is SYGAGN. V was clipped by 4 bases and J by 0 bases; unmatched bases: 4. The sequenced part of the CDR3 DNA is TGTGCCAGCAGTAATCACTGGGGGGGCTCCTATGAACAGTAC. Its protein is CASSNHWGGSYEQY. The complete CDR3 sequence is CASSNHWGGSYEQYF.

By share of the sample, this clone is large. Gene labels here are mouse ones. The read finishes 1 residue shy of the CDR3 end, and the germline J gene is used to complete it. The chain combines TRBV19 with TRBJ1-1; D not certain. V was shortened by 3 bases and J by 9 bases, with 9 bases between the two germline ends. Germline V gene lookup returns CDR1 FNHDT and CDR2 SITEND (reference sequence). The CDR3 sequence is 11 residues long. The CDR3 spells CASSNRPQVFF. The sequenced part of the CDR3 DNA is TGTGCCAGCAGTAACCGCCCACAAGTCTTC.

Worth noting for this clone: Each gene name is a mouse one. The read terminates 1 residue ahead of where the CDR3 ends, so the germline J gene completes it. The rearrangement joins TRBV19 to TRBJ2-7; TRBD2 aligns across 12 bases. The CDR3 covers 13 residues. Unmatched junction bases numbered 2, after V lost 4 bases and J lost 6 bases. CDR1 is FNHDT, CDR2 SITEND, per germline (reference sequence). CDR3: CASSRDWGAEQYF. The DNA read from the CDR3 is TGTGCCAGCAGTCGGGACTGGGGGGCTGAACAGTAC.

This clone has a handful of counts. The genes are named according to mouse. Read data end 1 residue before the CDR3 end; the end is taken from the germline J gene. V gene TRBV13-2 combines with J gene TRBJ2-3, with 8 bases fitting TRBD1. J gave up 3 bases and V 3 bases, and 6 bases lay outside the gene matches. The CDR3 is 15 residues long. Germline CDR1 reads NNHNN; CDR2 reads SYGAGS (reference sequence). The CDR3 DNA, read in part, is TGTGCCAGCGGTGCCCAGGGGGCGCAGGCAGAAACGCTGTAT. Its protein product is CASGAQGAQAETLY. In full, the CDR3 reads CASGAQGAQAETLYF.

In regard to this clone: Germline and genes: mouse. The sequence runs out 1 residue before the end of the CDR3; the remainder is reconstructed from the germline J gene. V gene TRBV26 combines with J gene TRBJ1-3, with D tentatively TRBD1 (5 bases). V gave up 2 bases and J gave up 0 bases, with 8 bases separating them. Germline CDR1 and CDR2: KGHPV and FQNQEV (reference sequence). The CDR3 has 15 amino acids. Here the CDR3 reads CASSLDSNSGNTLYF. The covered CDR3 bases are TGTGCCAGCAGTCTGGACAGTAATTCTGGAAATACGCTCTAT.

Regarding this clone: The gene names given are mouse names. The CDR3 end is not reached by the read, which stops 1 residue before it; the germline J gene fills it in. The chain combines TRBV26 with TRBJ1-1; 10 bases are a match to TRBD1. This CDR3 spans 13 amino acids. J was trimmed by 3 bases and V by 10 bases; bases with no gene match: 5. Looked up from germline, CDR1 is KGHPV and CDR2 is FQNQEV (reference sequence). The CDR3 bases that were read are TGTGCCACCAGGGACAGGGGTTACACAGAAGTCTTC. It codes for CATRDRGYTEVF. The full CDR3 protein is CATRDRGYTEVFF.

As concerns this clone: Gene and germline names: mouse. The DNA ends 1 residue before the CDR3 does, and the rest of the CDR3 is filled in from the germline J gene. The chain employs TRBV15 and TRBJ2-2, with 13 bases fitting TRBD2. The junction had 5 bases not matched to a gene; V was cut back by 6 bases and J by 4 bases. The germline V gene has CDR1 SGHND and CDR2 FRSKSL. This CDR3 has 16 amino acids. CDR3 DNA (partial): TGTGCCAGCAGGCGGGACTGGGGGGGTGGCACCGGGCAGCTCTAC. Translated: CASRRDWGGGTGQLY. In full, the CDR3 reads CASRRDWGGGTGQLYF. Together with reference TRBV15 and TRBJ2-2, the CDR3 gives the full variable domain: DAGVTQTPRHEVAEKGQTIILKCEPVSGHNDLFWYRQTKIQGLELLSYFRSKSLMEDGGAFKDRFKAEMLNSSFSTLKIQPTEPKDSAVYLCASRRDWGGGTGQLYFGEGSKLTVL.

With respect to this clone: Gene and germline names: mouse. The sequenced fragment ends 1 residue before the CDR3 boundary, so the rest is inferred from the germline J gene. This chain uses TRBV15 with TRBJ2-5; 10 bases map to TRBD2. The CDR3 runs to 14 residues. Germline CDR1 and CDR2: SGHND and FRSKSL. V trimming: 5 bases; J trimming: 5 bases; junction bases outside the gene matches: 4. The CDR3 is CASSPGLGADTQYF. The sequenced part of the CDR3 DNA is TGTGCCAGCAGTCCCGGACTGGGGGCAGACACCCAGTAC.

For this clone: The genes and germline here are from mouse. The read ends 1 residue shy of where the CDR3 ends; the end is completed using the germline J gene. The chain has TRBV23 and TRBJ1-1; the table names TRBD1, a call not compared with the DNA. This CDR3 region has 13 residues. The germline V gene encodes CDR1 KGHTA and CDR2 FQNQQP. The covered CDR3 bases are TGCTCCAGCAGCCACAGGGGATACACAGAAGTCTTC. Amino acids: CSSSHRGYTEVF. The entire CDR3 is CSSSHRGYTEVFF. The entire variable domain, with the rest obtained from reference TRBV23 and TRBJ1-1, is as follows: DAAVTQKPRYLIKMKGQEAEMKCIPEKGHTAVFWYQQKQSKELKFLIYFQNQQPLDQIDMVKERFSAVCPSSSLCSLGIRTCEAEDSALYLCSSSHRGYTEVFFGKGTRLTVV.

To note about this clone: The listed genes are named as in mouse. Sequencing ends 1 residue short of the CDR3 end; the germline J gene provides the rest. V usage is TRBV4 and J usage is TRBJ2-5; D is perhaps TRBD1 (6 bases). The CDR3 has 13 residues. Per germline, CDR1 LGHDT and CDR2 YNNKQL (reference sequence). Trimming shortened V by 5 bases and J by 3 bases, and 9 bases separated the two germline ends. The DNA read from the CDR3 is TGTGCCAGCAGCCACAGGGTGCAAGACACCCAGTAC. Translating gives CASSHRVQDTQY. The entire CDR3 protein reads CASSHRVQDTQYF.

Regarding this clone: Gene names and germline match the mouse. This CDR3 is CASSLSGGSDYTF. CDR3 bases read: TGTGCCAGCAGTCTGTCGGGGGGCTCCGACTACACC. This chain uses TRBV26 with TRBJ1-2, with D maybe TRBD1 (5 bases). From the germline J gene comes the end of the CDR3, since the read stops 1 residue before it. The CDR3 totals 13 residues. Germline V CDR1 and CDR2: KGHPV, FQNQEV (reference sequence). V lost 0 bases and J lost 4, with 6 bases in between.

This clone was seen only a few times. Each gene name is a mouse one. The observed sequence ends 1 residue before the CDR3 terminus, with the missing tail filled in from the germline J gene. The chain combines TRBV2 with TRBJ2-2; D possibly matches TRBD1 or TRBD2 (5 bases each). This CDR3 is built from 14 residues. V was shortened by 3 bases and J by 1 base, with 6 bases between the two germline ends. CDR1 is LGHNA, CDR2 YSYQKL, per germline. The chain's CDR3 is CASSQGENTGQLYF. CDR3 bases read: TGTGCCAGCAGCCAGGGGGAAAACACCGGGCAGCTCTAC.